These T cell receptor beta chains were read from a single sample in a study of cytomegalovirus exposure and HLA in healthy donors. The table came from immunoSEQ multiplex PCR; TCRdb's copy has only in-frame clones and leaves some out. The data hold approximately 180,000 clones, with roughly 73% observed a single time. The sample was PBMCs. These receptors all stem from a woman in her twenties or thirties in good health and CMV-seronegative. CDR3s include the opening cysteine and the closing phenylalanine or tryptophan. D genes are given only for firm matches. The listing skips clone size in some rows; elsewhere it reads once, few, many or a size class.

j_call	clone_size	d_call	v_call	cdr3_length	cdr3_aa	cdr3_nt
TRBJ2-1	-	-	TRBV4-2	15	CASSQDRGAHNEQFF	TGTGCCAGCAGCCAAGATCGCGGGGCCCACAATGAGCAGTTCTTC
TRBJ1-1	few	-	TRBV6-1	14	CASSGQAENTEAFF	TGTGCCAGCAGTGGACAGGCTGAGAACACTGAAGCTTTCTTT
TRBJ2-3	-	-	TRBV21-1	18	CASTYTHLAGQSTDTQYF	TGTGCCAGCACCTATACACACTTAGCGGGGCAAAGCACAGATACGCAGTATTTT
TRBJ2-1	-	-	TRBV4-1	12	CASSPPGSEQFF	TGCGCCAGCAGCCCCCCTGGGAGTGAGCAGTTCTTC
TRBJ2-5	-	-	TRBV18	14	CASSPPSVQETQYF	TGTGCCAGCTCACCACCGAGCGTACAAGAGACCCAGTACTTC
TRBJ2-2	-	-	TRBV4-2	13	CASSQGLRGELFF	TGTGCCAGCAGCCAGGGACTTCGCGGGGAGCTGTTTTTT
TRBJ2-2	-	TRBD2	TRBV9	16	CASSYKPTAGTGELFF	TGTGCCAGCAGCTATAAACCAACAGCGGGGACCGGGGAGCTGTTTTTT
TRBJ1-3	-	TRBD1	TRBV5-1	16	CASSQRTGHTGNTIYF	TGCGCCAGCAGCCAGCGGACAGGTCATACTGGAAACACCATATATTTT
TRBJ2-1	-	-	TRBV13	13	CASSLAPDNEQFF	TGTGCCAGCAGCTTAGCCCCTGACAATGAGCAGTTCTTC
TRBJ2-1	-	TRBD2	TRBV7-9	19	CASSLAGLAGVRSYNEQFF	TGTGCCAGCAGCTTAGCAGGACTAGCGGGAGTGAGATCCTACAATGAGCAGTTCTTC
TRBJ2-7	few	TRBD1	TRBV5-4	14	CASSLGDSSYEQYF	TGTGCCAGCAGCTTGGGGGACAGCTCCTACGAGCAGTACTTC
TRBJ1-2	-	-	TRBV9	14	CASSVGPGYYGYTF	TGTGCCAGCAGCGTAGGGCCGGGGTACTATGGCTACACCTTC
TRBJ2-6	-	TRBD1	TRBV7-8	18	CASSPRPGTGTGANVLTF	TGTGCCAGCAGCCCACGTCCCGGGACAGGGACTGGGGCCAACGTCCTGACTTTC
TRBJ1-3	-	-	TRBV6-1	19	CASSGRGDIGIHSGNTIYF	TGTGCCAGCAGTGGTCGGGGGGACATAGGTATTCATTCTGGAAACACCATATATTTT
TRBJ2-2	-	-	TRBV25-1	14	CASRQRTNTGELFF	TGTGCCAGCAGACAGAGAACGAACACCGGGGAGCTGTTTTTT
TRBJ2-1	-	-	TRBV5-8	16	CASSRTPGITSNEQFF	TGTGCCAGCAGCCGGACTCCGGGAATTACCAGTAATGAGCAGTTCTTC
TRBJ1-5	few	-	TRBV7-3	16	CASSFLREFDNQPQHF	TGTGCCAGCAGCTTTTTACGGGAGTTCGACAATCAGCCCCAGCATTTT
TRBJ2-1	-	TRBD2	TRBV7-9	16	CASSLPGLAGANEQFF	TGTGCCAGCAGCTTGCCAGGACTAGCGGGCGCCAATGAGCAGTTCTTC
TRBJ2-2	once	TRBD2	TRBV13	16	CASSSPGLADTGELFF	TGTGCCAGCAGCTCTCCGGGACTAGCGGACACCGGGGAGCTGTTTTTT
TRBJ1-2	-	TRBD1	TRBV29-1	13	CSAETGSAYGYTF	TGCAGCGCTGAGACAGGGAGCGCCTATGGCTACACCTTC
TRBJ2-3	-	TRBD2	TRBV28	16	CASSFGGSISGDTQYF	TGTGCCAGCAGTTTCGGGGGGTCCATAAGTGGGGATACGCAGTATTTT